The T cell receptor (beta chain) under discussion was sequenced for a study of blood T cell repertoires in COVID-19. As for the study in general: The samples span acute and convalescent COVID-19 from the United States, Italy and Spain. T cells, B-cell-depleted T cells, or PBMCs provided the cDNA or gDNA that served as material.

Participants had their cohort set by participant-reported clinical history. Here immunoSEQ multiplex PCR was the method, and the copy in TCRdb shows in-frame clones only, minus some. Of over 150,000 clones in the sample, about nine tenths were seen once. This CDR3 has 14 residues. Germline V gene sequence: CDR1 SGHNT, CDR2 YENEEA. With 6 bases clipped from V and 5 bases from J, the junction kept 9 bases outside the gene matches. This clonotype originated in a woman in her twenties or thirties who had recovered from COVID-19. The sequenced sample consisted of PBMCs or T cells enriched from blood (not recorded which). The V call is TRBV11-3, the J call TRBJ2-5, with 7 bases identical to TRBD2. The CDR3 sequence is CASSLRGGPETQYF. The CDR3, as DNA: TGTGCCAGCAGTCTTCGGGGAGGGCCGGAGACCCAGTACTTC.